This T cell receptor (beta chain) was found in a study of cytomegalovirus exposure and HLA in healthy donors. Study results and limitations: Cytomegalovirus association was listed for under 200 TCR beta chains. Later analysis suggested most CMV-associated TCR beta chains were HLA-restricted. Rare sequences made up most TCRs, while some public TCRs were found in many donors.

The PCR used 60 Vbeta and 13 Jbeta primers. The table came from immunoSEQ multiplex PCR; TCRdb's copy has only in-frame clones and leaves some out. The profile covers more than 150,000 clones, with roughly 78% appearing a single time and less than 2% taken by the ten largest. V was pared by 3 bases and J by 4 bases, with 9 bases between. CDR1 is SNHLY, CDR2 FYNNEI, per germline. This CDR3 is 13 amino acids long. Participants comprised healthy donors of bone marrow. Regarding this clone: Its target is not known.

This sequence joins TRBV2 and TRBJ1-2; possible D gene TRBD1, 5 bases. The sequencing sample was made of PBMCs. The source of this sequence is a woman in her 30s in good health and CMV-seronegative. Here the CDR3 reads CASSEFRGYGYTF. DNA of the CDR3: TGTGCCAGCAGTGAGTTTAGGGGCTATGGCTACACCTTC.